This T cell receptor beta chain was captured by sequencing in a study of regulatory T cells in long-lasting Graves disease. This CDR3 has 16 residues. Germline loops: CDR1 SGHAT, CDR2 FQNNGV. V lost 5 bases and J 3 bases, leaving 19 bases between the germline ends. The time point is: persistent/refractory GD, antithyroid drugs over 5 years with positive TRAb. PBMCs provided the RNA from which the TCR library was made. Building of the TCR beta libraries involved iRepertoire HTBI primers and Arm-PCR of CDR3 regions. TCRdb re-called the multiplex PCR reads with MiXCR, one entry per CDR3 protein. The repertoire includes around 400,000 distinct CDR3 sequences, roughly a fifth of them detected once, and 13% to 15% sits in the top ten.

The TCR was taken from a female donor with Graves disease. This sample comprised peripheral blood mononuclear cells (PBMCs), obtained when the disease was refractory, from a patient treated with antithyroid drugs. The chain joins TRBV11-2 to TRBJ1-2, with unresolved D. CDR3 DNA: TGTGCCAGCAGCCAAGAACCCCCATATGTCGACTATGGCTACACCTTC. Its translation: CASSQEPPYVDYGYTF.